This TCR beta chain was captured in a study of blood T cell repertoires in COVID-19. On the study more broadly: T cells, B-cell-depleted T cells, or PBMCs provided the cDNA or gDNA that served as material.

The data were produced by immunoSEQ multiplex PCR, yet TCRdb's version contains in-frame clones alone and is incomplete. Altogether roughly 180,000 clones are present, about four fifths being singletons, with the ten largest covering approximately 10%. The clonotype originates from a woman aged 40 to 49 with COVID-19, enrolled during active disease. Sequenced sample: peripheral blood.

The CDR3 here is CSAVQQETQYF. The CDR3 region has the DNA TGCAGTGCTGTACAGCAAGAGACCCAGTACTTC. The chain has TRBV20-1 and TRBJ2-5; D ambiguous. This CDR3 comprises 11 residues. Trimming removed 5 bases from V and 2 bases from J, with 6 bases in between. Germline CDR1 DFQATT, CDR2 SNEGSKA (reference sequence).